This TCR beta chain comes out of a study of neurological immune-mediated disorders (dated by TCRdb to the late 2010s). Some background on the complete study: The study compared peripheral blood TCR-beta repertoires of HTLV-I-associated myelopathy (HAM/TSP) patients, multiple sclerosis patients and healthy controls using UMI-based sequencing. The approximately 110 TCR-beta libraries included longitudinal samples, technical triplicates and paired sorted CD4+ and CD8+ T-cell subsets alongside PBMC samples. Of the approximately 65 subjects in the cohort, around 15 were HAM/TSP patients, some 35 were multiple sclerosis patients, and about 20 were healthy controls.

From cysteine to phenylalanine, the CDR3 is 13 amino acids long. Kept here is only the CDR3 DNA, which spans 39 bases and is read in frame from base 1. Looking up the germline V gene (reference sequence) yields CDR1 DFQATT and CDR2 SNEGSKA. Clipping removes 5 bases from V and 3 bases from J, with 6 as the unmatched junction base count. Healthy controls were blood bank volunteers in Maryland, USA. For the sorted-subset TCR libraries, the starting material was around 1 million sorted CD4+ or CD8+ T cells. Peripheral blood was subjected to Ficoll-Hypaque density gradient centrifugation to isolate PBMCs, which were then cryopreserved in liquid nitrogen. The study also sequenced paired sorted CD4+ and CD8+ subsets from healthy controls, HAM/TSP patients and MS patients. This clonotype appeared many times. Its antigen remains unidentified. No much larger clone exists at a distance of one base, and base qualities are not known.

To synthesize cDNA, template-switch 5'RACE was performed with a primer carrying a 10-nucleotide random unique molecular identifier so that each TCR transcript was tagged. Over 180 million TCR-beta sequences, covering 15-18 subjects, were produced in each sequencing run. Total RNA was extracted with the RNeasy kit. TCR-beta VDJ regions were amplified with primers for the TCR constant region and the 5'RACE anchor, using the KAPA Real-time Library Amplification kit. A first PCR added sample indexes and Illumina adaptors, after which a second PCR increased the library yield. The roughly 650 bp TCR product was size-selected on a 2% E-gel SizeSelection system after Ampure bead purification. Before pooling, libraries had their quality checked on a Bioanalyzer, their concentration measured with Qubit, and their quantity determined with the Kapa Library Quantification kit. An Illumina HiSeq 2500 sequenced the libraries paired-end 2 x 150 bp. To increase sequence diversity, 25-30% phiX was spiked into each library pool. Concerning the study's data processing: The quality-filtered reads were processed with the UMI-based MiGEC pipeline, whose error correction step removed more than 90% of the raw TCR sequences. IMGT germline references were used for aligning VDJ genes, and each clonotype was defined as a unique CDR3 amino acid sequence together with its V-J genes. Clonal expansion, Shannon diversity and CDR3 relatedness were evaluated with VDJtools (CalcPairwiseDistances, ClusterSamples), while phylogenetic trees were built in CLCbio workbench. Expanded clones were defined as having at least 8 unique UMIs, based on coefficient-of-variation modelling across technical triplicates. The raw public reads went through TCRdb reprocessing: fastp at Q25, MiXCR clone calling, in-frame beta chains kept. Each entry is one CDR3 protein sequence, shown with its most common DNA and genes. Here the V and J calls rest on TCRdb's processing, not on the authors' analysis. In this sample the table shows tens of thousands of distinct CDR3 sequences, approximately 5.1% of which occur a single time. The ten largest clones represent 8.5% to 10% of the sample.

The study at large found these results: Across subjects, expanded clones never shared an identical CDR3 amino acid sequence, which suggests that the TCR-beta repertoires in every group were private. TCR clonal expansion was highest in HAM/TSP patients and lowest in MS patients, with MS patients falling below even healthy controls.

Recombination linked TRBV20-1 to TRBJ2-5, and 7 junctional nucleotides match TRBD1. This TCR was sampled from a man aged 18 to 29 in good health. Sequenced: CD4+ T cells from blood. The bases are TGCAGTGCTCCTAGGGACAGCGAAGAGACCCAGTACTTC. This codes for CSAPRDSEETQYF.